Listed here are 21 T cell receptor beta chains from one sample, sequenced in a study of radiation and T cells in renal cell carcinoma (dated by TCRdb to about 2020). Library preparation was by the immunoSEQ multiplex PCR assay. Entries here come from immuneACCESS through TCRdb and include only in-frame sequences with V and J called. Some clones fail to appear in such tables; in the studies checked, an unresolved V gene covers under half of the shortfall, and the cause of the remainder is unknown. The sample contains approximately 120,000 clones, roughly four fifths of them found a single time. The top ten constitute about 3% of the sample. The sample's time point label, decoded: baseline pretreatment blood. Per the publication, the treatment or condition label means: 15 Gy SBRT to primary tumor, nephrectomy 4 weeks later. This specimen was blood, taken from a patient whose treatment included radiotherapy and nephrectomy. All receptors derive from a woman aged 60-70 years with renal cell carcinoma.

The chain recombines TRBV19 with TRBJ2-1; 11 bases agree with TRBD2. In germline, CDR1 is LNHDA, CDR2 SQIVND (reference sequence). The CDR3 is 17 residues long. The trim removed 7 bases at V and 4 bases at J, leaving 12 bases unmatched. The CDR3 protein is CASTPGVAGGLYNEQFF. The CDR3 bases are TGTGCCAGTACCCCAGGGGTAGCGGGGGGGCTTTACAATGAGCAGTTCTTC. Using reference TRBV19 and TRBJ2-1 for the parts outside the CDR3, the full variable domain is DGGITQSPKYLFRKEGQNVTLSCEQNLNHDAMYWYRQDPGQGLRLIYYSQIVNDFQKGDIAEGYSVSREKKESFPLTVTSAQKNPTAFYLCASTPGVAGGLYNEQFFGPGTRLTVL.

The CDR3, as DNA: TGTGCCAGCAGTGACGGACAGGGGACCAGGGGTGGCTACACCTTC. Protein sequence: CASSDGQGTRGGYTF. The V and J genes are TRBV6-1 and TRBJ1-2, with TRBD1 matching over 9 bases. Germline lookup yields CDR1 MNHNS and CDR2 SASEGT. There are 15 residues in the CDR3. With V trimmed by 3 bases and J by 7 bases, 9 bases remained unmatched.

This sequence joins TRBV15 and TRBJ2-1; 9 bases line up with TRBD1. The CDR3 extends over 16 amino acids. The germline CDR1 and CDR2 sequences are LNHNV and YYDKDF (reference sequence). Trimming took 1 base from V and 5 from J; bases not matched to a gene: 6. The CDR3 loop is CATSRGSGQGNNEQFF. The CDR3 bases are TGTGCCACCAGCAGAGGATCTGGACAGGGGAACAATGAGCAGTTCTTC.

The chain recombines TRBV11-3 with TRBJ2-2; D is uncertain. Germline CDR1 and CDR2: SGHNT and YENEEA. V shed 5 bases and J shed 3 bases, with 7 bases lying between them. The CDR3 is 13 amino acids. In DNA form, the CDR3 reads TGTGCCAGCAGCCCGCGAGACACCGGGGAGCTGTTTTTT. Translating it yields CASSPRDTGELFF. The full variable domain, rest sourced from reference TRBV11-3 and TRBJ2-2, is EAGVVQSPRYKIIEKKQPVAFWCNPISGHNTLYWYLQNLGQGPELLIRYENEEAVDDSQLPKDRFSAERLKGVDSTLKIQPAELGDSAVYLCASSPRDTGELFFGEGSRLTVL.

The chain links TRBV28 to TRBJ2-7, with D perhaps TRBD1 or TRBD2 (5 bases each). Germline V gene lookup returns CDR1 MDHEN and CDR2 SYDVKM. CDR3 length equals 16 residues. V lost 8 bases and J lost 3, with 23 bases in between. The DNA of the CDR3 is TGTGCCAGCGGGGGAAACAGAGAGGGTAACATCTACGAGCAGTACTTC. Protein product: CASGGNREGNIYEQYF.

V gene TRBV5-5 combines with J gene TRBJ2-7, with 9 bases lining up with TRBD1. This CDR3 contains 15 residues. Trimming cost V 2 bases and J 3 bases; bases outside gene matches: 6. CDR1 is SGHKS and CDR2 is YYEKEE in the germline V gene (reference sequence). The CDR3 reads CASSFYDRGVYEQYF. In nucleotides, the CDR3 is TGTGCCAGCAGCTTCTACGACAGGGGGGTCTACGAGCAGTACTTC. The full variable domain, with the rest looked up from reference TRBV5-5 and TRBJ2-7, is DAGVTQSPTHLIKTRGQQVTLRCSPISGHKSVSWYQQVLGQGPQFIFQYYEKEERGRGNFPDRFSARQFPNYSSELNVNALLLGDSALYLCASSFYDRGVYEQYFGPGTRLTVT.

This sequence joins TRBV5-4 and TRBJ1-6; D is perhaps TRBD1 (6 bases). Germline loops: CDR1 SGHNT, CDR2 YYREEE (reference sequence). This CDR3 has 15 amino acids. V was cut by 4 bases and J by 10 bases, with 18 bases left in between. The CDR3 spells CASSPGGRSESPLHF. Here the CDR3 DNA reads TGTGCCAGCAGCCCGGGGGGGCGGTCCGAGTCACCCCTCCACTTT.

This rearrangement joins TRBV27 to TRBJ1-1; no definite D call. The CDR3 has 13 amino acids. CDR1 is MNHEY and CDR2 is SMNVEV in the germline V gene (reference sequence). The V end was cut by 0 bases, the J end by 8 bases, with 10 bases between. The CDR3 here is CASSLSLGGEAFF. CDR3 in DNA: TGTGCCAGCAGTTTATCGCTGGGTGGGGAAGCTTTCTTT.

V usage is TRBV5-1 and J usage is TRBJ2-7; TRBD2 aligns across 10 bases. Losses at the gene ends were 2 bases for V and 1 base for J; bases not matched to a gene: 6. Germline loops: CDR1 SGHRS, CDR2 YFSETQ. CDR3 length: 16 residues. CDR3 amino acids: CASSLFTSGDSYEQYF. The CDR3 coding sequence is TGCGCCAGCAGCTTATTCACTAGCGGGGATTCCTACGAGCAGTACTTC. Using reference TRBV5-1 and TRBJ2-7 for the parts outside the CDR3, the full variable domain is KAGVTQTPRYLIKTRGQQVTLSCSPISGHRSVSWYQQTPGQGLQFLFEYFSETQRNKGNFPGRFSGRQFSNSRSEMNVSTLELGDSALYLCASSLFTSGDSYEQYFGPGTRLTVT.

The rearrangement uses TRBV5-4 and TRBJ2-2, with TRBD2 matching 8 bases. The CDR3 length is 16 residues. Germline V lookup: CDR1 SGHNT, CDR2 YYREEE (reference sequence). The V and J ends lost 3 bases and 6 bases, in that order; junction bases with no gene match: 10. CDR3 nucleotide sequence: TGTGCCAGCAGCTGGCCCCCAGCGGGAGCGGCCGGGGAGCTGTTTTTT. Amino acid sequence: CASSWPPAGAAGELFF.

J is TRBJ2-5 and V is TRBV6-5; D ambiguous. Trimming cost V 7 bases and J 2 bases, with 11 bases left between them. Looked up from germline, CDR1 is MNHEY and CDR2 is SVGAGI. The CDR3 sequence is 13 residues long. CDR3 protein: CASKQGWQETQYF. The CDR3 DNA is TGTGCCAGCAAACAAGGCTGGCAAGAGACCCAGTACTTC.

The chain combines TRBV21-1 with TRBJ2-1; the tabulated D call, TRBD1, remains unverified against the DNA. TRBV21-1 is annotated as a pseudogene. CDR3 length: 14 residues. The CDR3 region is CASQGASNWDEQFF. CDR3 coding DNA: TGTGCCAGCCAGGGGGCCTCAAACTGGGATGAGCAGTTCTTC.

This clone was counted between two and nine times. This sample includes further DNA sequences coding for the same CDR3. CDR3 protein: CASSSRNTGELFF. CDR3 sequence (DNA): TGTGCCAGCAGCAGTAGGAACACCGGGGAGCTGTTTTTT. The chain links TRBV11-3 to TRBJ2-2; D not certain. This CDR3 comprises 13 residues. Trimming shortened V by 5 bases and J by 1 base, and 5 bases separated the two germline ends. The germline V gene encodes CDR1 SGHNT and CDR2 YENEEA.

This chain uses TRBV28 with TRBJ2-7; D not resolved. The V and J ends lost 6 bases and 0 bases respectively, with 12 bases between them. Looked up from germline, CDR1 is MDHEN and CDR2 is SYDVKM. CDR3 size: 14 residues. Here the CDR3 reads CASSPVGSSYEQYF. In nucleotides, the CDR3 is TGTGCCAGCAGCCCGGTTGGGTCCTCCTACGAGCAGTACTTC. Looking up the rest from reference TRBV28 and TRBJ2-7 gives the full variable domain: DVKVTQSSRYLVKRTGEKVFLECVQDMDHENMFWYRQDPGLGLRLIYFSYDVKMKEKGDIPEGYSVSREKKERFSLILESASTNQTSMYLCASSPVGSSYEQYFGPGTRLTVT.

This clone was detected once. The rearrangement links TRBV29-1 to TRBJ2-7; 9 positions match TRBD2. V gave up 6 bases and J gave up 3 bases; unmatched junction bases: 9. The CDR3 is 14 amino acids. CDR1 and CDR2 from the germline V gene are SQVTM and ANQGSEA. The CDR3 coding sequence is TGCAGCGTCGACGGTAGCGGGAGTAGCTACGAGCAGTACTTC. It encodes CSVDGSGSSYEQYF.

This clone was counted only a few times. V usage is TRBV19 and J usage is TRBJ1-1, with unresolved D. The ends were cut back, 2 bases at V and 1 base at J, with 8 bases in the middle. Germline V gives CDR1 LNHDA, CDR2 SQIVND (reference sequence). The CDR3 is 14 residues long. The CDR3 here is CASSIFTENTEAFF. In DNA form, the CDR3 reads TGTGCCAGTAGTATATTTACCGAGAACACTGAAGCTTTCTTT.

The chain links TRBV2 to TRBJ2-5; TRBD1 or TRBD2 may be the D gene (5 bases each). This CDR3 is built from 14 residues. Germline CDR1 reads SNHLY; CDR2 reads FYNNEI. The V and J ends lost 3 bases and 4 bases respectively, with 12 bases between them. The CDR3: CASSDGRDLETQYF. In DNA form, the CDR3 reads TGTGCCAGCAGTGATGGTCGGGACCTAGAGACCCAGTACTTC.

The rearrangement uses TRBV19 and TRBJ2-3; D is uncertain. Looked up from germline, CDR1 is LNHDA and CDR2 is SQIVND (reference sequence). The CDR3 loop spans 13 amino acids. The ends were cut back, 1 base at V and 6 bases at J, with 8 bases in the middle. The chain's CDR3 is CASSIGGSDTQYF. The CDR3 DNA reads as TGTGCCAGTAGTATAGGCGGATCGGATACGCAGTATTTT.

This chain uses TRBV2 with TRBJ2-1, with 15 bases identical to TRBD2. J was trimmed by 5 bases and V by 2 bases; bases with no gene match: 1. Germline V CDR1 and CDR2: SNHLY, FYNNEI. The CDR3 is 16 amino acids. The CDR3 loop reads CASSERTSGGDNEQFF. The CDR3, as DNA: TGTGCCAGCAGTGAAAGGACTAGCGGGGGGGACAATGAGCAGTTCTTC. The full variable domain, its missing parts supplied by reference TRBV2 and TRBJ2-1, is EPEVTQTPSHQVTQMGQEVILRCVPISNHLYFYWYRQILGQKVEFLVSFYNNEISEKSEIFDDQFSVERPDGSNFTLKIRSTKLEDSAMYFCASSERTSGGDNEQFFGPGTRLTVL.

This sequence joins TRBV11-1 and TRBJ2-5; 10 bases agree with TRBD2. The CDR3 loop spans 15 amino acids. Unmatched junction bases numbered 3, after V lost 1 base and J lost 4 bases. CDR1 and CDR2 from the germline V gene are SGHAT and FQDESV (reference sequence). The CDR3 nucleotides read TGTGCCAGCAGCTTAGGAATAGCGGGAGGAGAGACCCAGTACTTC. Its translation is CASSLGIAGGETQYF.

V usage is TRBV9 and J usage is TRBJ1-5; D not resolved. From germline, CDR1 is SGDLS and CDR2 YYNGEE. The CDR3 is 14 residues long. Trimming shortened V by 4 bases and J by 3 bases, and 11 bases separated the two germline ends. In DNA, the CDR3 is TGTGCCAGCAGCCTCGGACCAATCAATCAGCCCCAGCATTTT. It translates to CASSLGPINQPQHF.